These T cell receptor beta chains were read from a single sample in a study of TIL therapy for anti-PD-1-resistant metastatic lung cancer. Produced via immunoSEQ multiplex PCR; TCRdb's table is partial and in-frame only. The table lists over 10,000 clones, about 70% of them singletons, with approximately 9.4% in the top ten. This specimen was tumor tissue, taken at baseline. The source of these receptors is a woman aged 30-79 years with non-small cell lung cancer. The CDR3 runs from the conserved cysteine through the conserved F or W.

TRBJ1-4 | 17 | TRBV4-3 | CASSQEGTGATNEKLFF
TRBJ2-1 | 13 | TRBV2 | CASSQAIAGGQFF
TRBJ2-7 | 17 | TRBV4-1 | CASSQDFHQGVYYEQYF
TRBJ1-3 | 14 | TRBV6-6 | CASSYGGAGNTIYF
TRBJ2-7 | 15 | TRBV5-1 | CASSLYSGQSYEQYF
TRBJ2-7 | 14 | TRBV2 | CASGRDRGRLEQYF
TRBJ1-2 | 19 | TRBV14 | CASSQDRGRQGAKYDGYTF
TRBJ2-7 | 15 | TRBV9 | CASSVGGDNSYEQYF
TRBJ1-5 | 15 | TRBV9 | CASSPSPWSNQPQHF
TRBJ2-3 | 16 | TRBV7-9 | CASSVLAGGGTDTQYF
TRBJ1-5 | 14 | TRBV7-9 | CASSLGQSNQPQHF
TRBJ1-5 | 13 | TRBV7-2 | CASSLSEGQPQHF